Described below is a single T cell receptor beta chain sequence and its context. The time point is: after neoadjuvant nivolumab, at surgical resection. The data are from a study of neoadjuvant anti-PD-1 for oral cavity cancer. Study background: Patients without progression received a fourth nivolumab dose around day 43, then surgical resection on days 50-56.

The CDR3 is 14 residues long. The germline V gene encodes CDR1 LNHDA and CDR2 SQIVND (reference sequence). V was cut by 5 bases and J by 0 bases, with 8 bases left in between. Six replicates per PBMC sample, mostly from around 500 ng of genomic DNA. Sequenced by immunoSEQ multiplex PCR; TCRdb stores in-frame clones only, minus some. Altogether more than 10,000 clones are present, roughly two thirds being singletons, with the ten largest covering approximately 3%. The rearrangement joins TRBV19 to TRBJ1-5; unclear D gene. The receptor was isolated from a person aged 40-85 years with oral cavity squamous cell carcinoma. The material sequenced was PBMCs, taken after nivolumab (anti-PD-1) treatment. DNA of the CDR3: TGTGCCAGTAGTGGACCCTATAGCAATCAGCCCCAGCATTTT. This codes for CASSGPYSNQPQHF.